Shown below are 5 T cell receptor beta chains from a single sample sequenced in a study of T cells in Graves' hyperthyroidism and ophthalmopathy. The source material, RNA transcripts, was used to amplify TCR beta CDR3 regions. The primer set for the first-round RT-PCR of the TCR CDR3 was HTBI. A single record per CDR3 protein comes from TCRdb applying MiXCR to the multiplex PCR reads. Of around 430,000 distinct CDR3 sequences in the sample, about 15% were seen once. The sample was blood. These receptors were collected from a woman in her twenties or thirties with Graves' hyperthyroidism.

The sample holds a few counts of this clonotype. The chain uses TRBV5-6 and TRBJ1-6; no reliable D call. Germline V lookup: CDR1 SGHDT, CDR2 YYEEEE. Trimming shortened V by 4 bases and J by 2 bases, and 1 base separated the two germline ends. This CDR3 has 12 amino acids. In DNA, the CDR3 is TGTGCCAGCAGCGCCTATAATTCACCCCTCCACTTT. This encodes CASSAYNSPLHF.

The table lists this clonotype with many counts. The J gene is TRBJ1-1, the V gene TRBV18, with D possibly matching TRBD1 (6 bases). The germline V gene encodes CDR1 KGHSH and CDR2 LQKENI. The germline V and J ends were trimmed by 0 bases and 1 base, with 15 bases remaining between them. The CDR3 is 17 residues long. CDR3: CASSPPMGGRENTEAFF. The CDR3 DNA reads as TGTGCCAGCTCACCACCAATGGGGGGGCGGGAGAACACTGAAGCTTTCTTT.

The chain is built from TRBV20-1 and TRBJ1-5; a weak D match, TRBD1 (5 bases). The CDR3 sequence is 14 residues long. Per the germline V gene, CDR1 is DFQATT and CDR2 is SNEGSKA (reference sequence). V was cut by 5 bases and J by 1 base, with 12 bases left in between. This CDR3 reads CSAPPQGSNQPQHF. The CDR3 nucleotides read TGCAGTGCTCCCCCCCAGGGAAGCAATCAGCCCCAGCATTTT.

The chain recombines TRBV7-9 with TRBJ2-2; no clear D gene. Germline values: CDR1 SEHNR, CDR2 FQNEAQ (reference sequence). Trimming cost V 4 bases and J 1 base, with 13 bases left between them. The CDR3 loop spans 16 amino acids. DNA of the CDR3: TGTGCCAGCAGCTACCCCCTACAAGGGAACACCGGGGAGCTGTTTTTT. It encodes CASSYPLQGNTGELFF.

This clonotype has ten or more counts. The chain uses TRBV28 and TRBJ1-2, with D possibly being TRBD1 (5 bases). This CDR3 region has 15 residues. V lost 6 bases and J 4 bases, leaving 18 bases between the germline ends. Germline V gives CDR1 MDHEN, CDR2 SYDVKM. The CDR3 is CASRYSTGRGYGYTF. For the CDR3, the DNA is TGTGCCAGCAGGTACTCCACTGGTAGGGGCTATGGCTACACCTTC.